One sample yielded the 2 T cell receptor beta chains listed below, sequenced in a study of blood T cell repertoires in COVID-19. TCRdb's copy holds only in-frame clones and misses some; the assay was immunoSEQ multiplex PCR. The repertoire has some 88,000 clones, over 75% of them found once; the top ten carry 3.8%. Sequencing was done on a sample of peripheral blood. The receptors here all came from a man in his sixties with acute or convalescent COVID-19.

V and J are TRBV30 and TRBJ1-4; 7 positions agree with TRBD1. The CDR3 is 14 residues long. V shed 4 bases, J shed 4 bases, and the junction held 6 bases outside the gene matches. Per germline, CDR1 GTSNPN and CDR2 SVGIG (reference sequence). CDR3 sequence (DNA): TGTGCCTGGAACCCGGGACAGAGTAATGAAAAACTGTTTTTT. It encodes CAWNPGQSNEKLFF.

The gene calls are TRBV11-3 and TRBJ2-3; 13 bases are shared with TRBD2. This CDR3 region has 16 residues. J was trimmed by 4 bases and V by 5 bases; bases with no gene match: 6. CDR1 is SGHNT and CDR2 is YENEEA in the germline V gene. The CDR3 spells CASSRTSGRVPDTQYF. The CDR3 coding sequence is TGTGCCAGCAGCCGTACTAGCGGGAGGGTCCCAGATACGCAGTATTTT.